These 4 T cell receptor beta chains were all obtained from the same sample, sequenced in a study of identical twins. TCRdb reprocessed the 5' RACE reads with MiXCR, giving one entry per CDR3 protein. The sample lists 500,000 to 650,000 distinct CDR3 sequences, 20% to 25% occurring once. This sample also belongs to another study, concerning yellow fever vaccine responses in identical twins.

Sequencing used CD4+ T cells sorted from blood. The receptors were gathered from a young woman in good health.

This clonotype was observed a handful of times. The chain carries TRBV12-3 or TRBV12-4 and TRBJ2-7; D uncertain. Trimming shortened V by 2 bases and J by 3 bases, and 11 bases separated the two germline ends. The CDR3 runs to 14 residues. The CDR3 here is CASSLRRKSYEQYF. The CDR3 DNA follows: TGTGCCAGCAGTTTAAGGCGGAAGAGCTACGAGCAGTACTTC.

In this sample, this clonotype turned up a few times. The CDR3 here is CASSYDFGLAAPNTGELFF. In DNA form, the CDR3 reads TGTGCCAGCAGTTACGATTTCGGGCTAGCTGCCCCGAACACCGGGGAGCTGTTTTTT. The V gene is TRBV6-5, the J gene TRBJ2-2, with TRBD2 as a possible D gene (5 bases). The CDR3 has 19 amino acids. Germline lookup yields CDR1 MNHEY and CDR2 SVGAGI. The ends were cut back, 2 bases at V and 0 bases at J, with 19 bases in the middle.

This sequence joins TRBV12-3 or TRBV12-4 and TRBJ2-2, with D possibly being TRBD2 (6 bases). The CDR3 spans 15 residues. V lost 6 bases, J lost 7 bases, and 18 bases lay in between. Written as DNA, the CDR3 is TGTGCCAGCAGCCGGGGGACGACCGAGATCGGGGAGCTGTTTTTT. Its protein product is CASSRGTTEIGELFF.

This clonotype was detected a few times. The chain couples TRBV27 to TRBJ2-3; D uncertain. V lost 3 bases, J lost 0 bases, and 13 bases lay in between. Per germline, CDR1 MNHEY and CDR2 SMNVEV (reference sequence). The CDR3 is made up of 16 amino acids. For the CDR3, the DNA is TGTGCCAGCAGTTTCCTTCCAACTCCAAGCACAGATACGCAGTATTTT. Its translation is CASSFLPTPSTDTQYF.